Listed below are T cell receptor beta chains from one sample, sequenced in a study of shared clonotypes between healthy human individuals. Clones were sequenced by immunoSEQ multiplex PCR, and TCRdb holds only the in-frame ones, with some missing. The data show around 500,000 clones, with around 80% seen just once and about an eighth held by the top ten. Sequenced input: PBMCs. These receptors all come from a woman in her thirties or forties in good health. Some clones in this sample may be carry-over from other donors' samples. Both conserved end residues are part of each CDR3. Each record gives: V gene, D gene, clone size, CDR3 length, J gene, CDR3 protein, CDR3 DNA. The D gene is left open where the match is weak. Clone size is stated in some rows and not others, as once, few, many or a class when expanded.

V gene: TRBV6-5; D gene: .; clone size: .; CDR3 length: 13; J gene: TRBJ1-5; CDR3 protein: CASRRGLEQPQHF; CDR3 DNA: TGTGCCAGCAGGCGTGGGCTTGAGCAGCCCCAGCATTTT
V gene: TRBV19; D gene: TRBD1; clone size: .; CDR3 length: 18; J gene: TRBJ2-3; CDR3 protein: CASSSVNPGGWVTDTQYF; CDR3 DNA: TGTGCCAGTAGTTCCGTCAACCCAGGGGGCTGGGTGACAGATACGCAGTATTTT
V gene: TRBV15; D gene: .; clone size: .; CDR3 length: 14; J gene: TRBJ1-1; CDR3 protein: CATSRDLRDTEAFF; CDR3 DNA: TGTGCCACCAGCAGAGATCTCCGTGACACTGAAGCTTTCTTT
V gene: TRBV7-8; D gene: .; clone size: .; CDR3 length: 19; J gene: TRBJ1-3; CDR3 protein: CASGNSLVPTYISGNTIYF; CDR3 DNA: TGTGCCAGCGGTAACAGCTTAGTCCCCACATACATCTCTGGAAACACCATATATTTT
V gene: TRBV14; D gene: .; clone size: .; CDR3 length: 16; J gene: TRBJ2-3; CDR3 protein: CASSRGFGVGTDTQYF; CDR3 DNA: TGTGCCAGCAGCCGCGGTTTCGGGGTGGGCACAGATACGCAGTATTTT
V gene: TRBV6-4; D gene: .; clone size: .; CDR3 length: 13; J gene: TRBJ1-2; CDR3 protein: CASSDSSGGGYTF; CDR3 DNA: TGTGCCAGCAGTGACTCAAGCGGCGGTGGCTACACCTTC
V gene: TRBV29-1; D gene: TRBD1; clone size: .; CDR3 length: 13; J gene: TRBJ2-5; CDR3 protein: CSTREGGRETQYF; CDR3 DNA: TGCAGCACCAGGGAAGGGGGCCGGGAGACCCAGTACTTC
V gene: TRBV5-1; D gene: .; clone size: .; CDR3 length: 16; J gene: TRBJ1-2; CDR3 protein: CASSLEGGGGSGGYTF; CDR3 DNA: TGCGCCAGCAGCTTGGAAGGTGGAGGGGGGTCGGGAGGCTACACCTTC
V gene: TRBV10-3; D gene: TRBD2; clone size: .; CDR3 length: 14; J gene: TRBJ2-5; CDR3 protein: CAISTGTTGETQYF; CDR3 DNA: TGTGCCATCAGCACCGGGACTACCGGGGAGACCCAGTACTTC
V gene: TRBV7-8; D gene: .; clone size: .; CDR3 length: 16; J gene: TRBJ2-7; CDR3 protein: CASSLRGQPQGHEQYF; CDR3 DNA: TGTGCCAGCAGCCTACGCGGGCAACCACAGGGACACGAGCAGTACTTC
V gene: TRBV7-8; D gene: TRBD2; clone size: many; CDR3 length: 17; J gene: TRBJ2-1; CDR3 protein: CASVLWASGGAYNEQFF; CDR3 DNA: TGTGCCAGCGTCCTGTGGGCTAGCGGGGGGGCCTACAATGAGCAGTTCTTC
V gene: TRBV15; D gene: .; clone size: .; CDR3 length: 13; J gene: TRBJ2-7; CDR3 protein: CATSRDRHREQYF; CDR3 DNA: TGTGCCACCAGCAGAGATCGGCACCGCGAGCAGTACTTC
V gene: TRBV15; D gene: TRBD2; clone size: many; CDR3 length: 18; J gene: TRBJ2-6; CDR3 protein: CATSKVTSGASGANVLTF; CDR3 DNA: TGTGCCACCAGCAAGGTGACTAGCGGGGCCTCTGGGGCCAACGTCCTGACTTTC
V gene: TRBV29-1; D gene: TRBD2; clone size: .; CDR3 length: 11; J gene: TRBJ2-1; CDR3 protein: CSVMRGNEQFF; CDR3 DNA: TGCAGCGTCATGCGGGGGAATGAGCAGTTCTTC
V gene: TRBV7-9; D gene: .; clone size: .; CDR3 length: 14; J gene: TRBJ2-7; CDR3 protein: CASSLDAGAYEQYF; CDR3 DNA: TGTGCCAGCAGCTTAGATGCAGGAGCCTACGAGCAGTACTTC
V gene: TRBV4-1; D gene: .; clone size: .; CDR3 length: 15; J gene: TRBJ1-1; CDR3 protein: CASSPTGHLDTEAFF; CDR3 DNA: TGCGCCAGCAGCCCGACAGGCCATCTCGACACTGAAGCTTTCTTT
V gene: TRBV19; D gene: TRBD2; clone size: few; CDR3 length: 12; J gene: TRBJ2-1; CDR3 protein: CASSRLANEQFF; CDR3 DNA: TGTGCCAGTAGTAGACTAGCGAATGAGCAGTTCTTC
V gene: TRBV4-3; D gene: .; clone size: .; CDR3 length: 14; J gene: TRBJ2-3; CDR3 protein: CASSQRQGTDTQYF; CDR3 DNA: TGCGCCAGCAGCCAACGACAGGGCACAGATACGCAGTATTTT
V gene: TRBV30; D gene: TRBD2; clone size: .; CDR3 length: 14; J gene: TRBJ2-2; CDR3 protein: CAWKAGGVTGELFF; CDR3 DNA: TGTGCCTGGAAAGCGGGAGGGGTCACCGGGGAGCTGTTTTTT
V gene: TRBV5-1; D gene: .; clone size: .; CDR3 length: 16; J gene: TRBJ2-5; CDR3 protein: CASSPLGAPPGETQYF; CDR3 DNA: TGCGCCAGCAGTCCTTTAGGGGCGCCTCCGGGAGAGACCCAGTACTTC
V gene: TRBV5-4; D gene: .; clone size: .; CDR3 length: 12; J gene: TRBJ2-2; CDR3 protein: CASSVNTGELFF; CDR3 DNA: TGTGCCAGCAGCGTAAACACCGGGGAGCTGTTTTTT
V gene: TRBV5-1; D gene: TRBD1; clone size: .; CDR3 length: 14; J gene: TRBJ1-1; CDR3 protein: CASSLEGQYSEAFF; CDR3 DNA: TGCGCCAGCAGCTTGGAGGGACAGTATTCTGAAGCTTTCTTT
V gene: TRBV2; D gene: .; clone size: .; CDR3 length: 14; J gene: TRBJ2-1; CDR3 protein: CASSGTRSGNEQFF; CDR3 DNA: TGTGCCAGCAGTGGGACACGAAGTGGTAATGAGCAGTTCTTC
V gene: TRBV6-1; D gene: .; clone size: medium-sized; CDR3 length: 13; J gene: TRBJ2-1; CDR3 protein: CASSESRPGEQFF; CDR3 DNA: TGTGCCAGCAGTGAATCCCGACCGGGTGAGCAGTTCTTC
V gene: TRBV27; D gene: .; clone size: .; CDR3 length: 16; J gene: TRBJ2-7; CDR3 protein: CASSDISWGGRYEQYF; CDR3 DNA: TGTGCCAGCAGTGACATCTCTTGGGGGGGCCGCTACGAGCAGTACTTC
V gene: TRBV2; D gene: .; clone size: .; CDR3 length: 16; J gene: TRBJ2-3; CDR3 protein: CASSERGATMTDTQYF; CDR3 DNA: TGTGCCAGCAGTGAAAGGGGGGCCACTATGACAGATACGCAGTATTTT
V gene: TRBV5-1; D gene: .; clone size: .; CDR3 length: 15; J gene: TRBJ2-5; CDR3 protein: CASSLAGVRRETQYF; CDR3 DNA: TGCGCCAGCAGCTTGGCCGGGGTCAGAAGGGAGACCCAGTACTTC
V gene: TRBV28; D gene: .; clone size: .; CDR3 length: 12; J gene: TRBJ2-3; CDR3 protein: CASSFASSVQYF; CDR3 DNA: TGTGCCAGCAGTTTCGCGTCTAGCGTTCAGTATTTT
V gene: TRBV5-6; D gene: .; clone size: .; CDR3 length: 12; J gene: TRBJ1-6; CDR3 protein: CASSHGGSPLHF; CDR3 DNA: TGTGCCAGCAGCCACGGAGGTTCACCCCTCCACTTT
V gene: TRBV4-1; D gene: .; clone size: many; CDR3 length: 17; J gene: TRBJ2-4; CDR3 protein: CASSPVGSGRAKNIQYF; CDR3 DNA: TGCGCCAGCAGCCCCGTGGGGTCCGGCCGAGCCAAAAACATTCAGTACTTC
V gene: TRBV5-1; D gene: .; clone size: many; CDR3 length: 15; J gene: TRBJ1-5; CDR3 protein: CASSLRPGENQPQHF; CDR3 DNA: TGCGCCAGCAGCTTGCGGCCAGGGGAGAATCAGCCCCAGCATTTT
V gene: TRBV2; D gene: .; clone size: .; CDR3 length: 13; J gene: TRBJ2-7; CDR3 protein: CASSDARDLGSRF; CDR3 DNA: TGTGCCAGCAGTGACGCCAGGGATTTAGGAAGTAGGTTC
V gene: TRBV4-1; D gene: .; clone size: few; CDR3 length: 14; J gene: TRBJ2-5; CDR3 protein: CASSQVSSLETQYF; CDR3 DNA: TGCGCCAGCAGCCAAGTGAGTAGCTTGGAGACCCAGTACTTC
V gene: TRBV5-6; D gene: TRBD1; clone size: .; CDR3 length: 15; J gene: TRBJ2-5; CDR3 protein: CASSLHGQAYRDKYF; CDR3 DNA: TGTGCCAGCAGCTTACACGGACAGGCCTATAGAGACAAGTACTTC
V gene: TRBV5-1; D gene: .; clone size: .; CDR3 length: 15; J gene: TRBJ2-2; CDR3 protein: CASSDRRTNTGELFF; CDR3 DNA: TGCGCCAGTTCCGACAGACGGACGAACACCGGGGAGCTGTTTTTT
V gene: TRBV5-6; D gene: TRBD2; clone size: .; CDR3 length: 17; J gene: TRBJ2-7; CDR3 protein: CASSAWQLREPEDEQYF; CDR3 DNA: TGTGCCAGCAGCGCCTGGCAATTGCGGGAGCCGGAGGACGAGCAGTACTTC
V gene: TRBV12-5; D gene: .; clone size: .; CDR3 length: 14; J gene: TRBJ1-1; CDR3 protein: CASARRHPNTEAFF; CDR3 DNA: TGTGCTAGTGCCCGAAGGCACCCGAACACTGAAGCTTTCTTT
V gene: TRBV11-2; D gene: .; clone size: .; CDR3 length: 14; J gene: TRBJ1-5; CDR3 protein: CASSLDRGSQPQHF; CDR3 DNA: TGTGCCAGCAGCTTAGACAGGGGAAGTCAGCCCCAGCATTTT
V gene: TRBV10-3; D gene: .; clone size: .; CDR3 length: 14; J gene: TRBJ1-5; CDR3 protein: CAISPDEGNQPQHF; CDR3 DNA: TGTGCCATCAGTCCGGACGAGGGCAATCAGCCCCAGCATTTT
V gene: TRBV10-3; D gene: .; clone size: few; CDR3 length: 17; J gene: TRBJ2-6; CDR3 protein: CAISPGQGSSGANVLTF; CDR3 DNA: TGTGCCATCAGCCCTGGGCAGGGGTCCTCTGGGGCCAACGTCCTGACTTTC
V gene: TRBV5-1; D gene: TRBD2; clone size: .; CDR3 length: 15; J gene: TRBJ2-1; CDR3 protein: CASSHSGREGNEQFF; CDR3 DNA: TGCGCCAGCAGCCATAGCGGGAGGGAGGGGAATGAGCAGTTCTTC
V gene: TRBV6-1; D gene: .; clone size: .; CDR3 length: 15; J gene: TRBJ1-5; CDR3 protein: CASSEKWEGYQPQHF; CDR3 DNA: TGTGCCAGCAGTGAAAAATGGGAGGGGTATCAGCCCCAGCATTTT
V gene: TRBV7-9; D gene: .; clone size: .; CDR3 length: 14; J gene: TRBJ1-1; CDR3 protein: CASSPLYGDTEAFF; CDR3 DNA: TGTGCCAGCAGCCCCCTCTATGGGGATACTGAAGCTTTCTTT
V gene: TRBV19; D gene: .; clone size: .; CDR3 length: 13; J gene: TRBJ2-1; CDR3 protein: CASSAGLYNEQFF; CDR3 DNA: TGTGCCAGTAGCGCGGGACTCTACAATGAGCAGTTCTTC
V gene: TRBV6-5; D gene: TRBD2; clone size: .; CDR3 length: 15; J gene: TRBJ2-7; CDR3 protein: CASGGLAGVPEEQYF; CDR3 DNA: TGTGCCAGCGGGGGACTAGCGGGAGTTCCTGAGGAGCAGTACTTC